Listed below are T cell receptor beta chains from one sample, sequenced in a study of blood T cell repertoires in COVID-19. Assay: immunoSEQ multiplex PCR; the TCRdb copy retains only in-frame clones and omits some. The data contain some 45,000 clones, over 75% of them singletons. Specimen: peripheral blood. The receptors here all came from a human donor in a cohort sampled during active COVID-19. Both conserved end residues are part of each CDR3. The order of the fields is J gene, V gene, CDR3 protein.

j_gene: TRBJ2-7
v_gene: TRBV11-2
CDR3aa: CASSLGTGAYEQYF

j_gene: TRBJ1-4
v_gene: TRBV27
CDR3aa: CASSFLGASTNEKLFF

j_gene: TRBJ2-5
v_gene: TRBV10-3
CDR3aa: CAISESPQGPQETQYF

j_gene: TRBJ2-1
v_gene: TRBV4-1
CDR3aa: CASSQDTVSWNEQFF

j_gene: TRBJ2-3
v_gene: TRBV23-1
CDR3aa: CASTRHGTADNADTQYF

j_gene: TRBJ1-1
v_gene: TRBV5-1
CDR3aa: CASSATSGTALEAFF

j_gene: TRBJ2-3
v_gene: TRBV5-4
CDR3aa: CASSLGGQGDHTQYF

j_gene: TRBJ1-1
v_gene: TRBV9
CDR3aa: CASKKTAANTEAFF

j_gene: TRBJ1-1
v_gene: TRBV2
CDR3aa: CASKVRGTLAFRAEAFF

j_gene: TRBJ1-3
v_gene: TRBV3-1/TRBV3-2
CDR3aa: CASSQSPGRSGNTIYF

j_gene: TRBJ2-5
v_gene: TRBV29-1
CDR3aa: CSVEVQGVMETQYF

j_gene: TRBJ2-7
v_gene: TRBV6-5
CDR3aa: CASRYSGGSYEQYF

j_gene: TRBJ2-3
v_gene: TRBV9
CDR3aa: CASSVAGAGASTDTQYF

j_gene: TRBJ1-5
v_gene: TRBV7-8
CDR3aa: CASSLWMPGGYSNQPQHF

j_gene: TRBJ2-1
v_gene: TRBV27
CDR3aa: CASSPRGLRKEQFF

j_gene: TRBJ2-7
v_gene: TRBV5-1
CDR3aa: CASTDSGDYEQYF

j_gene: TRBJ1-2
v_gene: TRBV5-4
CDR3aa: CASSLRTENYGYTF

j_gene: TRBJ1-1
v_gene: TRBV11-1
CDR3aa: CASSLMAGMNTEAFF

j_gene: TRBJ1-1
v_gene: TRBV27
CDR3aa: CASGRENTEAFF

j_gene: TRBJ2-7
v_gene: TRBV5-1
CDR3aa: CASSSGTGSYEQYF

j_gene: TRBJ2-3
v_gene: TRBV3-1/TRBV3-2
CDR3aa: CASSPSGTPTDTQYF

j_gene: TRBJ2-7
v_gene: TRBV5-1
CDR3aa: CASSSPQAGVSYEQYF

j_gene: TRBJ2-5
v_gene: TRBV2
CDR3aa: CASRDSPTQYF

j_gene: TRBJ2-7
v_gene: TRBV5-4
CDR3aa: CASSPGGDRLYEQYF

j_gene: TRBJ2-5
v_gene: TRBV5-1
CDR3aa: CASSGAGETQYF

j_gene: TRBJ2-4
v_gene: TRBV5-1
CDR3aa: CASSLGSRTGGAENIQYF

j_gene: TRBJ2-2
v_gene: TRBV4-1
CDR3aa: CASSLSYSTGELFF

j_gene: TRBJ1-5
v_gene: TRBV2
CDR3aa: CASSENWTDQPQHF

j_gene: TRBJ1-6
v_gene: TRBV15
CDR3aa: CATSRDWGLNSPLHF

j_gene: TRBJ2-3
v_gene: TRBV5-1
CDR3aa: CASSLGWTSDTQYF

j_gene: TRBJ2-7
v_gene: TRBV2
CDR3aa: CASSRSRRHDVHEQYF

j_gene: TRBJ1-2
v_gene: TRBV30
CDR3aa: CAWRPGRVLGYTF

j_gene: TRBJ2-3
v_gene: TRBV11-2
CDR3aa: CASSLDSGTDTQYF

j_gene: TRBJ2-2
v_gene: TRBV2
CDR3aa: CASRGTGYFGELFF

j_gene: TRBJ2-5
v_gene: TRBV7-9
CDR3aa: CASSAAGAVGTQYF

j_gene: TRBJ2-1
v_gene: TRBV19
CDR3aa: CASGGGLQGGKNEQFF

j_gene: TRBJ2-7
v_gene: TRBV12-3/TRBV12-4
CDR3aa: CASSPAGTYEQYF

j_gene: TRBJ2-2
v_gene: TRBV7-8
CDR3aa: CASSLPTGGARTGELFF

j_gene: TRBJ2-5
v_gene: TRBV14
CDR3aa: CASSQGVGLALETQYF

j_gene: TRBJ1-3
v_gene: TRBV19
CDR3aa: CASSSGSAGNTIYF

j_gene: TRBJ2-7
v_gene: TRBV2
CDR3aa: CATTGGSEQYF

j_gene: TRBJ2-1
v_gene: TRBV3-1/TRBV3-2
CDR3aa: CASSFRGADEQFF

j_gene: TRBJ1-1
v_gene: TRBV2
CDR3aa: CASSEARVGSTEAFF

j_gene: TRBJ2-5
v_gene: TRBV24-1
CDR3aa: CATSDLPLVAGQETQYF

j_gene: TRBJ2-7
v_gene: TRBV2
CDR3aa: CASSAGTSNPTYEQYF

j_gene: TRBJ2-2
v_gene: TRBV2
CDR3aa: CASSTSGVTGELFF

j_gene: TRBJ2-1
v_gene: TRBV11-2
CDR3aa: CASSSRQGAYNEQFF

j_gene: TRBJ2-1
v_gene: TRBV10-1
CDR3aa: CASSESVRGLNEQFF

j_gene: TRBJ2-1
v_gene: TRBV10-1
CDR3aa: CASSEGTSAPWNEQFF

j_gene: TRBJ2-5
v_gene: TRBV18
CDR3aa: CASSPPGGGAKETQYF

j_gene: TRBJ1-2
v_gene: TRBV12-3/TRBV12-4
CDR3aa: CASRTGGAYGYTF

j_gene: TRBJ1-2
v_gene: TRBV5-1
CDR3aa: CASSLVSGDGYTF

j_gene: TRBJ1-1
v_gene: TRBV19
CDR3aa: CASSIGSRGRITEAFF

j_gene: TRBJ1-1
v_gene: TRBV2
CDR3aa: CASSEHGAEAFF

j_gene: TRBJ2-1
v_gene: TRBV7-6
CDR3aa: CASSKRTREQFF

j_gene: TRBJ2-5
v_gene: TRBV11-2
CDR3aa: CASSLDPLAGGYF

j_gene: TRBJ2-3
v_gene: TRBV12-3/TRBV12-4
CDR3aa: CASSFSTDTQYF

j_gene: TRBJ2-5
v_gene: TRBV11-2
CDR3aa: CASTLAGTGIETQYF

j_gene: TRBJ2-2
v_gene: TRBV2
CDR3aa: CASISQGDTGELFF

j_gene: TRBJ2-3
v_gene: TRBV3-1/TRBV3-2
CDR3aa: CASSDYGTGGTDTQYF